The 27 T cell receptor beta chains reported below all come from one sample, sequenced in a study of OX40 agonist ivuxolimab in advanced cancers. Clones were read by immunoSEQ multiplex PCR, and TCRdb kept only the in-frame ones, dropping some. Found here are 90,000 or so clones, roughly 90% of them singletons; the top ten hold about 1.1%. Material: CD4+ or CD8+ T cells sorted from blood, obtained in a trial of the OX40 agonist ivuxolimab. The receptors were sampled from an adult with an advanced solid tumor such as melanoma, head and neck, liver or kidney cancer.

The gene calls are TRBV11-2 and TRBJ2-5, with D hard to call. V dropped 3 bases and J dropped 5 bases, with 4 bases sitting between them. The CDR3 runs 11 residues. CDR1 is SGHAT, CDR2 FQNNGV, per germline. The CDR3 DNA follows: TGTGCCAGCAGCTTTGGGGAGACCCAGTACTTC. It specifies CASSFGETQYF.

The chain recombines TRBV5-1 with TRBJ1-1, with D unresolved. The V end was cut by 2 bases, the J end by 1 base, with 6 bases between. This CDR3 is 13 amino acids long. The germline V gene has CDR1 SGHRS and CDR2 YFSETQ. The CDR3: CASSLEENTEAFF. DNA of the CDR3: TGCGCCAGCAGCTTAGAAGAGAACACTGAAGCTTTCTTT.

The chain has TRBV5-4 and TRBJ2-2; 12 nucleotides align to TRBD2. Germline CDR1 SGHNT, CDR2 YYREEE (reference sequence). This CDR3 has 17 residues. V was pared by 4 bases and J by 1 base, with 5 bases of the junction left unmatched. The CDR3 nucleotides are TGTGCCAGCAGCCGGACTAGCGGGGCGCTGAACACCGGGGAGCTGTTTTTT. It codes for CASSRTSGALNTGELFF.

CDR3 nucleotides: TGCAGCGTTCGGAGGGGCCGTTCCTACGAGCAGTACTTC. Translated, it gives CSVRRGRSYEQYF. This sequence joins TRBV29-1 and TRBJ2-7; the D gene is possibly TRBD2 (6 bases). The ends were cut back, 5 bases at V and 1 base at J, with 12 bases in the middle. The CDR3 covers 13 residues. The germline V gene encodes CDR1 SQVTM and CDR2 ANQGSEA.

This clone was seen just once. The chain has TRBV11-2 and TRBJ2-1; 10 bases map to TRBD2. The CDR3 sequence is 16 residues long. CDR1 and CDR2 from the germline V gene are SGHAT and FQNNGV. After removal of 1 base from V and 8 bases from J, the junction contained 8 bases not matched to a gene. This CDR3 reads CASSLAPSGSGDEQFF. The DNA for the CDR3 is TGTGCCAGCAGCTTAGCCCCTAGCGGGAGTGGGGATGAGCAGTTCTTC.

This clone came up once. The J gene is TRBJ2-2, the V gene TRBV5-1; 12 bases are shared with TRBD2. The CDR3 runs 16 residues. J gave up 4 bases and V 7 bases, and 8 bases lay outside the gene matches. CDR1 SGHRS and CDR2 YFSETQ come from the germline V gene. The DNA for the CDR3 is TGCGCCAGCCGACCTAGCGGGAGGGCCGGCACCGGGGAGCTGTTTTTT. It translates to CASRPSGRAGTGELFF.

V usage is TRBV15 and J usage is TRBJ2-3; 9 nucleotides match TRBD1. Germline-derived CDR1 and CDR2 are LNHNV and YYDKDF (reference sequence). Germline trimming cut 3 bases from V and 3 bases from J; bases unmatched to any gene: 10. CDR3 length equals 17 residues. The CDR3 here is CATSSPGDRGYTDTQYF. The CDR3 nucleotides read TGTGCCACCAGCAGTCCCGGAGACAGGGGGTATACAGATACGCAGTATTTT.

The chain recombines TRBV6-6 with TRBJ1-1; D remains unclear. V was cut by 4 bases and J by 1 base, with 13 bases left in between. Per the germline V gene, CDR1 is MNHNY and CDR2 is SVGAGI (reference sequence). This CDR3 spans 15 amino acids. CDR3 DNA sequence: TGTGCCAGCAGTTTGAACTTTAGAGGGAACACTGAAGCTTTCTTT. Residues: CASSLNFRGNTEAFF.

The V gene is TRBV28, the J gene TRBJ2-7, with D maybe TRBD1 (5 bases). Trimming stripped 6 bases from V and 5 bases from J, with 17 bases between. The CDR3 covers 14 residues. Germline CDR1 MDHEN, CDR2 SYDVKM. The CDR3 spells CASSPFTGVHEQYF. The CDR3 DNA reads as TGTGCCAGCAGCCCCTTCACAGGAGTCCACGAGCAGTACTTC.

CDR3 loop: CASSLAGGHTGELFF. The CDR3 region has the DNA TGTGCCAGCAGCTTAGCGGGAGGACACACCGGGGAGCTGTTTTTT. This sequence joins TRBV7-2 and TRBJ2-2; maybe TRBD2 (6 bases). CDR1 and CDR2 (germline): SGHTA, FQGNSA. Trimming removed 0 bases at V and 3 bases at J, with 8 bases between. This CDR3 has 15 amino acids.

The CDR3 loop reads CASSLRGYSYNEQFF. CDR3 nucleotides: TGTGCCAGTAGTCTACGGGGTTACTCCTACAATGAGCAGTTCTTC. This chain connects TRBV19 to TRBJ2-1; D perhaps matches TRBD2 (5 bases). From germline, CDR1 is LNHDA and CDR2 SQIVND (reference sequence). The CDR3 loop spans 15 amino acids. Deletions cut 5 bases from V and 0 bases from J, with 11 bases between.

The chain combines TRBV7-8 with TRBJ1-6; unclear D gene. Trimming left V 0 bases short and J 10 bases short, with 16 bases between. CDR1 SGHVS and CDR2 FQNEAQ come from the germline V gene. The CDR3 runs to 16 residues. The CDR3 DNA follows: TGTGCCAGCAGCTTAGCTTTTAGTTCCCTAGGGTCACCCCTCCACTTT. This gives the protein CASSLAFSSLGSPLHF.

The chain is built from TRBV9 and TRBJ2-7; D call uncertain. Germline assignment: CDR1 SGDLS and CDR2 YYNGEE. The V gene lost 0 bases and the J gene lost 2 bases, with 12 bases spanning the gap. The CDR3 has 15 residues. The CDR3 sequence: CASSVADQRTYEQYF. The CDR3 DNA follows: TGTGCCAGCAGCGTAGCAGATCAGAGAACCTACGAGCAGTACTTC.

The chain couples TRBV11-3 to TRBJ2-1, with a possible D match to TRBD2 (7 bases). The CDR3 totals 15 residues. Per the germline V gene, CDR1 is SGHNT and CDR2 is YENEEA. V lost 1 base and J 13 bases, leaving 20 bases between the germline ends. This CDR3 reads CASSLGLGGGNKQFF. In DNA form, the CDR3 reads TGTGCCAGCAGCTTAGGGCTAGGGGGGGGAAACAAACAGTTCTTC. Supplemented by reference TRBV11-3 and TRBJ2-1, the full variable domain reads EAGVVQSPRYKIIEKKQPVAFWCNPISGHNTLYWYLQNLGQGPELLIRYENEEAVDDSQLPKDRFSAERLKGVDSTLKIQPAELGDSAVYLCASSLGLGGGNKQFFGPGTRLTVL.

The gene calls are TRBV7-2 and TRBJ2-3; the match to TRBD2 covers 7 bases. Germline-derived CDR1 and CDR2 are SGHTA and FQGNSA. The CDR3 consists of 13 residues. The trim removed 3 bases at V and 6 bases at J, leaving 3 bases unmatched. The CDR3 is CASSFHGGDTQYF. The CDR3 region has the DNA TGTGCCAGCAGCTTCCACGGGGGGGATACGCAGTATTTT.

The J gene is TRBJ1-1, the V gene TRBV2, with D uncertain. Per the germline V gene, CDR1 is SNHLY and CDR2 is FYNNEI. This CDR3 comprises 12 residues. V dropped 1 base and J dropped 7 bases, with 7 bases sitting between them. The DNA of the CDR3 is TGTGCCAGCAGTGAAGTGCGGTTTGAAGCTTTCTTT. Protein sequence: CASSEVRFEAFF.

This clone was recorded only once. Here the CDR3 DNA reads TGTGCCAGTAGGGGGTCTAGCACAGATACGCAGTATTTT. Amino acids: CASRGSSTDTQYF. This rearrangement joins TRBV19 to TRBJ2-3; D is undetermined. Trimming left V 6 bases short and J 0 bases short, with 7 bases between. The CDR3 contains 13 residues. Germline CDR1 and CDR2: LNHDA and SQIVND (reference sequence). Full variable domain (outside the CDR3, taken from reference TRBV19 and TRBJ2-3): DGGITQSPKYLFRKEGQNVTLSCEQNLNHDAMYWYRQDPGQGLRLIYYSQIVNDFQKGDIAEGYSVSREKKESFPLTVTSAQKNPTAFYLCASRGSSTDTQYFGPGTRLTVL.

The CDR3 region has the DNA TGTGCCAGCCGACAGGGGCAACCCTATGGCTACACCTTC. Translated, it gives CASRQGQPYGYTF. The V and J genes are TRBV6-1 and TRBJ1-2; 8 bases are a match to TRBD1. Germline lookup yields CDR1 MNHNS and CDR2 SASEGT. This CDR3 has 13 residues. The V gene end was trimmed by 8 bases and the J gene end by 4 bases; junction bases not matched to a gene: 6.

This rearrangement joins TRBV14 to TRBJ2-7; D is ambiguous. The germline V gene encodes CDR1 SGHDN and CDR2 FVKESK. The CDR3 extends over 11 amino acids. V dropped 0 bases and J dropped 8 bases, with 5 bases sitting between them. In nucleotides, the CDR3 is TGTGCCAGCAGCCAAGATTACAAGCAGTACTTC. Residues: CASSQDYKQYF.

The chain couples TRBV7-9 to TRBJ1-2; TRBD1 agrees at 9 bases. The V and J ends lost 5 bases and 8 bases, in that order; junction bases with no gene match: 15. There are 16 residues in the CDR3. CDR1 is SEHNR, CDR2 FQNEAQ, per germline (reference sequence). DNA for the CDR3: TGTGCCAGCAGCGGGACCGGGACAGGGATTTATTCCGGCTACACCTTC. Translated: CASSGTGTGIYSGYTF.

The chain is built from TRBV6-1 and TRBJ1-2, with 7 bases aligning to TRBD1. The length of the CDR3 is 15 residues. Trimming cost V 5 bases and J 1 base; bases outside gene matches: 7. Germline assignment: CDR1 MNHNS and CDR2 SASEGT. The CDR3 DNA follows: TGTGCCAGCAGTTTGACAGGGTTTAATAACTATGGCTACACCTTC. Its protein is CASSLTGFNNYGYTF.

The rearrangement uses TRBV7-2 and TRBJ2-1; no clear D gene. The CDR3 contains 12 residues. Trimming removed 5 bases from V and 5 bases from J, with 7 bases in between. Germline V gene data show CDR1 as SGHTA and CDR2 as FQGNSA. The CDR3 is CASSPGHNEQFF. The CDR3 DNA follows: TGTGCCAGCAGCCCGGGCCACAATGAGCAGTTCTTC.

The chain has TRBV19 and TRBJ1-6; maybe TRBD1 (6 bases). Germline CDR1 and CDR2: LNHDA and SQIVND (reference sequence). The germline V and J ends were trimmed by 4 bases and 10 bases, with 23 bases remaining between them. The CDR3 consists of 17 residues. CDR3 region: CASSTGGLTGDASPLHF. In DNA, the CDR3 is TGTGCCAGTAGTACTGGTGGATTGACAGGTGATGCCTCACCCCTCCACTTT. Based on the CDR3 plus reference TRBV19 and TRBJ1-6, the full variable domain is DGGITQSPKYLFRKEGQNVTLSCEQNLNHDAMYWYRQDPGQGLRLIYYSQIVNDFQKGDIAEGYSVSREKKESFPLTVTSAQKNPTAFYLCASSTGGLTGDASPLHFGNGTRLTVT.

The rearrangement links TRBV30 to TRBJ1-5; D gene uncertain. V was shortened by 2 bases and J by 2 bases, with 10 bases between the two germline ends. Germline CDR1 is GTSNPN and CDR2 is SVGIG (reference sequence). CDR3 length equals 14 residues. The CDR3 nucleotides read TGTGCCTGGAGTAGGTTGGCGGGCAATCAGCCCCAGCATTTT. It codes for CAWSRLAGNQPQHF.

The chain joins TRBV19 to TRBJ1-6; no definite D call. The germline CDR1 and CDR2 sequences are LNHDA and SQIVND (reference sequence). This CDR3 has 12 residues. Trimming left V 7 bases short and J 14 bases short, with 15 bases between. CDR3 loop: CASKNTVGALHF. The CDR3 DNA follows: TGTGCCAGTAAGAACACGGTCGGGGCCCTCCACTTT.

The V gene is TRBV10-3, the J gene TRBJ2-3; 16 nucleotides match TRBD2. The CDR3 is 20 residues long. Germline values: CDR1 ENHRY, CDR2 SYGVKD. V lost 6 bases and J lost 4; bases outside the gene matches: 16. The CDR3 nucleotides read TGTGCCATCAGACAGGGGGCAGGGACTAGCGGGAGGGCCCAAGCAGATACGCAGTATTTT. Translated: CAIRQGAGTSGRAQADTQYF.

V gene TRBV4-1 combines with J gene TRBJ2-1, with 10 bases fitting TRBD2. The CDR3 is made up of 17 amino acids. The germline V gene encodes CDR1 MGHRA and CDR2 YSYEKL. Germline trimming cut 0 bases from V and 10 bases from J; bases unmatched to any gene: 12. The CDR3 nucleotides read TGCGCCAGCAGCCAAGATCCTCGGGCTAGCGGGAGTAGAGAGCAGTTCTTC. Protein: CASSQDPRASGSREQFF.